The entry below describes one TCR beta chain. The antigen this receptor binds is unknown. No much larger clone is present one base from it, and per-base qualities are unavailable. For repertoire sequencing, the TCR beta CDR3 regions were amplified from RNA transcripts. HTBI primers and the Qiagen OneStep RT-PCR kit were used in a first-round RT-PCR, which was followed by a second-round multiplex PCR, size selection and purification. Sequencing of the libraries was carried out on an Illumina HiSeq2000 in paired-end mode with 100 bp reads. On the authors' methods: Reads were processed with SOAPnuke, discarding reads with adapters, uncalled bases, mean Phred below 15, or no exact constant-primer or identifier match. COPE v1.2.5 was used to merge the high-quality paired reads. Each unique nucleotide sequence was treated as a clonotype, and MiTCR v1.1 was used to align the clonotypes to the IMGT TRB V, D and J references. The analysis was limited to V-J combinations with a frequency above 0.0001, which together covered over 99% of the repertoires. A TCR clonal expansion and chaos score per V-J combination was defined as the ratio of F50 clonal expansion to chaos observed in the TCRdist matrix. Features were reduced by Welch's t-statistics and random forest to more than 10 V-J combinations, which fed a naive Bayes classifier. Thyroid-blood repertoire similarity was quantified with the Morisita-Horn index. TCRdb reworked the public reads: Q25 trimming with fastp, MiXCR clone assembly, productive beta chains retained. Rows matching on CDR3 protein sequence are summarized as one entry with the most common DNA and genes. TCRdb, not the original authors, processed these V and J calls. The table for this sample lists around 1,000,000 distinct CDR3 sequences; about 38% of them were counted only once. The ten largest account for 11% of the sample.

The source of the sample is a study of Graves' ophthalmopathy and Graves' hyperthyroidism (dated by TCRdb to 2017 to 2018). Broadly, across the study: A patient counted as having stable hyperthyroidism if there was no progression to ophthalmopathy within 18 months of follow-up. The study used signatures of the TCR beta repertoire to tell Graves' ophthalmopathy apart from Graves' hyperthyroidism and to predict which patients would progress to ophthalmopathy. The independent validation cohort included about 20 hyperthyroidism patients plus 17 patients who later progressed from hyperthyroidism to ophthalmopathy. In total, 120 to 150 blood samples were TCR-sequenced: approximately 42 ophthalmopathy, under 85 hyperthyroidism and roughly 17 hyperthyroidism-to-ophthalmopathy patients. After sampling, hyperthyroidism patients received methimazole starting at 30 mg daily, and ophthalmopathy patients received high-dose intravenous methylprednisolone. In more than five hyperthyroidism patients, the T-cell repertoires found in thyroid tissue were compared with those found in blood. To explore V-J signatures that distinguish ophthalmopathy from hyperthyroidism, a discovery set of about a hundred patients was enrolled, made up of over 40 with ophthalmopathy and 55 to 65 with stable hyperthyroidism.

Results and caveats for the whole study, not just this receptor: No statistical method was used to set the sample size in advance, and the investigators knew which group each participant was assigned to. In validation, the model predicted ophthalmopathy progression with more than 55% sensitivity and 72.22% specificity; some twelve predicted patients were CT-confirmed with GO in a median of around 6 months. Among expanded thyroid clonotypes with frequency above 0.001, most also showed up in blood, which suggests that blood repertoires may reflect the thyroid immune response. In cross-validation, the 13-signature model distinguished ophthalmopathy from stable hyperthyroidism with nearly 90% sensitivity and around 81% specificity, and in the test set the corresponding values were around 78% and 73%.

Hyperthyroidism patients were newly diagnosed, were aged 18 to 65 years, and had a disease duration under 2 months. Patients were excluded if they had other autoimmune diseases, uncontrolled infections, pregnancy or lactation. Diagnosis was based on clinical symptoms, serum thyroxine, TRAb, thyroid ultrasound and orbital computed tomography. Trizol reagent was used to extract the total RNA, and its quality was then checked on an Agilent 2100 Bioanalyzer. This clonotype was sampled from an adult man with Graves' hyperthyroidism. The source material was peripheral blood or thyroid tissue (not recorded which).

The CDR3 protein is CASSLVGSRDTNTEAFF. The sequenced DNA: TGTGCCAGCAGTTTAGTTGGTTCGAGGGACACGAACACTGAAGCTTTCTTT. The sequence joins TRBV12-3 or TRBV12-4 to TRBJ1-1; TRBD1 is perhaps the D gene, given 6 matching bases. Spanning cysteine to phenylalanine, the CDR3 consists of 17 amino acids. Only the CDR3 DNA stays, 51 bases, in frame from base 1. The V end loses 1 base and the J end loses 1 base, and a stretch of 16 bases separates them.